The 12 T cell receptor beta chains presented below share a single source sample, sequenced in a study of blood T cell repertoires in COVID-19. Using immunoSEQ multiplex PCR, the repertoire was profiled, and TCRdb retains in-frame clones only, with some absent. The top ten hold around 0.6% of the sample, which has under 200,000 clones, approximately 86% seen once. Sequencing was performed on peripheral blood. Source of these receptors: a man in his 60s with COVID-19, enrolled during active disease.

This clone was picked up one time. This rearrangement joins TRBV3-1 (or the pseudogene TRBV3-2) to TRBJ2-3; 10 bases are shared with TRBD2. CDR3 length: 19 amino acids. The V and J ends lost 0 bases and 2 bases, in that order; junction bases with no gene match: 11. CDR1 LGHDT and CDR2 YNNKEL come from the germline V gene (reference sequence). CDR3 residues: CASSQELSGGPHVTDTQYF. The CDR3 DNA sequence: TGTGCCAGCAGCCAAGAACTTAGCGGGGGGCCTCACGTCACAGATACGCAGTATTTT.

V usage is TRBV16 and J usage is TRBJ1-1; tentative D call: TRBD1 (6 bases). Germline V CDR1 and CDR2: KGHSY, FQNENV. Trimming took off 5 bases at V and 4 bases at J, with 17 bases between the two ends. The CDR3 is 15 residues long. The CDR3 protein is CASSTVRGRATEAFF. CDR3 bases: TGTGCCAGCAGCACCGTCAGGGGAAGGGCCACTGAAGCTTTCTTT. Variable domain in full (rest from reference TRBV16 and TRBJ1-1): GEEVAQTPKHLVRGEGQKAKLYCAPIKGHSYVFWYQQVLKNEFKFLISFQNENVFDETGMPKERFSAKCLPNSPCSLEIQATKLEDSAVYFCASSTVRGRATEAFFGQGTRLTVV.

V usage is TRBV5-4 and J usage is TRBJ2-5; 11 nucleotides agree with TRBD1. Germline assignment: CDR1 SGHNT and CDR2 YYREEE (reference sequence). The CDR3 is 15 residues long. With V trimmed by 2 bases and J by 5 bases, 5 bases remained unmatched. CDR3 in amino acids: CASSFGDRGSETQYF. The CDR3 DNA sequence: TGTGCCAGCAGCTTTGGGGACAGGGGGTCCGAGACCCAGTACTTC.

A note on this clone: The sample carries other DNA sequences with the same CDR3. V and J are TRBV27 and TRBJ1-1; weak D call: TRBD1 (5 bases). Germline V gives CDR1 MNHEY, CDR2 SMNVEV (reference sequence). The CDR3 spans 13 residues. V lost 0 bases and J lost 5, with 7 bases in between. CDR3 residues: CASSLSGGTEAFF. In DNA, the CDR3 is TGTGCCAGCAGTTTATCGGGGGGAACTGAAGCTTTCTTT.

A word on this clone: Because the CDR3's place on the DNA is in doubt, the DNA is left out and the CDR3 is given as listed by TCRdb. The chain has TRBV4-3 and TRBJ2-2; TRBD1, the table's D call, lacks a check against the DNA. The CDR3 is 13 residues long, counting both termini. Germline V gene lookup returns CDR1 LGHNA and CDR2 YSLEER. The CDR3 region is CASSQVGQGALFF.

The chain has TRBV19 and TRBJ1-5, with D possibly being TRBD1 (6 bases). This CDR3 spans 15 amino acids. Germline V gene lookup returns CDR1 LNHDA and CDR2 SQIVND (reference sequence). The ends were cut back, 7 bases at V and 1 base at J, with 14 bases in the middle. The CDR3 region has the DNA TGTGCCAGTAAGTGGGGGCAGGGAAGCAATCAGCCCCAGCATTTT. It encodes CASKWGQGSNQPQHF. The full variable domain, its missing parts supplied by reference TRBV19 and TRBJ1-5, is DGGITQSPKYLFRKEGQNVTLSCEQNLNHDAMYWYRQDPGQGLRLIYYSQIVNDFQKGDIAEGYSVSREKKESFPLTVTSAQKNPTAFYLCASKWGQGSNQPQHFGDGTRLSIL.

J is TRBJ1-2 and V is TRBV5-1, with D tentatively TRBD1 (6 bases). The CDR3 has 13 amino acids. The germline V gene has CDR1 SGHRS and CDR2 YFSETQ. Trimming cost V 6 bases and J 7 bases, with 16 bases left between them. CDR3 region: CASTTSQGSGYTF. The DNA of the CDR3 is TGCGCCAGCACTACTTCACAGGGATCTGGCTACACCTTC. Full variable domain (remainder filled in from reference TRBV5-1 and TRBJ1-2): KAGVTQTPRYLIKTRGQQVTLSCSPISGHRSVSWYQQTPGQGLQFLFEYFSETQRNKGNFPGRFSGRQFSNSRSEMNVSTLELGDSALYLCASTTSQGSGYTFGSGTRLTVV.

This rearrangement joins TRBV30 to TRBJ2-5; 7 nucleotides match TRBD1. CDR3 length: 13 amino acids. The germline CDR1 and CDR2 sequences are GTSNPN and SVGIG (reference sequence). The CDR3 spells CAVDRQLQETQYF. The DNA of the CDR3 is TGTGCTGTGGACAGGCAGCTCCAAGAGACCCAGTACTTC.

This chain connects TRBV27 to TRBJ1-5; 7 nucleotides agree with TRBD1. V gave up 6 bases and J gave up 3 bases; unmatched junction bases: 8. The germline CDR1 and CDR2 sequences are MNHEY and SMNVEV (reference sequence). This CDR3 region has 15 residues. Here the CDR3 reads CASRAGTEDNQPQHF. The CDR3 nucleotides read TGTGCCAGCAGGGCCGGGACAGAAGACAATCAGCCCCAGCATTTT.

The chain links TRBV28 to TRBJ1-1; TRBD1 agrees at 7 bases. V lost 2 bases to trimming and J lost 5 bases; unmatched junction nucleotides: 8. The germline CDR1 and CDR2 sequences are MDHEN and SYDVKM. The CDR3 loop spans 15 amino acids. CDR3 loop: CASSLRQGLKTEAFF. The DNA of the CDR3 is TGTGCCAGCAGTTTAAGACAGGGCTTAAAAACTGAAGCTTTCTTT.

The CDR3 coding sequence is TGCGCCAGCAGCCAGGGGGCGGGGGGGGCAGGCCAGCCCCAGCATTTT. Amino acid sequence: CASSQGAGGAGQPQHF. The chain couples TRBV4-3 to TRBJ1-5, with D possibly matching TRBD1 (6 bases). Germline values: CDR1 LGHNA, CDR2 YSLEER. The CDR3 has 16 residues. V lost 3 bases to trimming and J lost 7 bases, with 19 bases between them.

This chain links TRBV19 with TRBJ1-5; D is possibly TRBD1 (5 bases). Trimming removed 5 bases from V and 0 bases from J, with 8 bases in between. The CDR3 contains 14 residues. Germline lookup yields CDR1 LNHDA and CDR2 SQIVND (reference sequence). DNA for the CDR3: TGTGCCAGTAGTCAGGGAAATAGCAATCAGCCCCAGCATTTT. It yields the protein CASSQGNSNQPQHF.